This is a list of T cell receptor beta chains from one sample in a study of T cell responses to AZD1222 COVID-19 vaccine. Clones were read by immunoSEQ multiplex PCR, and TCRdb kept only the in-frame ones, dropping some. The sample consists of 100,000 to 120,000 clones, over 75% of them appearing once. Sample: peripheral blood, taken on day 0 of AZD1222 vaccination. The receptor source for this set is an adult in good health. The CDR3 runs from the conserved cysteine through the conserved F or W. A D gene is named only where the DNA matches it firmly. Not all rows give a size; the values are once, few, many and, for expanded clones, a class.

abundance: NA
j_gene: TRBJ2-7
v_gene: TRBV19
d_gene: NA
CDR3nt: TGTGCCAGTAGCGTTTGGGTGGGGGACGAGCAGTACTTC
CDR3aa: CASSVWVGDEQYF

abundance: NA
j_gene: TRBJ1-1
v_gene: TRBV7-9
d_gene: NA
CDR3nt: TGTGCCAGCAGCCAAACAGACACTGAAGCTTTCTTT
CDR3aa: CASSQTDTEAFF

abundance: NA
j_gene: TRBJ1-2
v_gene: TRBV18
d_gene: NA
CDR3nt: TGTGCCAGCTCACAAGGGGACGGGAAGAACTATGGCTACACCTTC
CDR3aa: CASSQGDGKNYGYTF

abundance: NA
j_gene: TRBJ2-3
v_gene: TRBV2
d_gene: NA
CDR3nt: TGTGCCAGCAGTGCCAGGTGGAGCATAGATACGCAGTATTTT
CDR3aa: CASSARWSIDTQYF

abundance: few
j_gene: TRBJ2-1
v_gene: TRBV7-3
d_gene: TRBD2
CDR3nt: TGTGCCAGCAGCTTATGGCTAGCGGGGGCCCCGAACAATGAGCAGTTCTTC
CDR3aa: CASSLWLAGAPNNEQFF

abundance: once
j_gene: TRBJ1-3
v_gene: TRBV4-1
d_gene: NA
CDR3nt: TGCGCCAGCAGCCAAGATGAGGGGCCCTCTGGAAACACCATATATTTT
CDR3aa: CASSQDEGPSGNTIYF

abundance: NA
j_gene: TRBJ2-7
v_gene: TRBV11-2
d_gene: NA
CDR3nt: TGTGCCAGCAGCTTAACCGGGACCCTTTACGAGCAGTACTTC
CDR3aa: CASSLTGTLYEQYF

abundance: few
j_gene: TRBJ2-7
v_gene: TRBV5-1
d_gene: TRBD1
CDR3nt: TGCGCCAGCAGCTGGGGACAGTCGGCCCGCTACGAGCAGTACTTC
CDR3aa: CASSWGQSARYEQYF

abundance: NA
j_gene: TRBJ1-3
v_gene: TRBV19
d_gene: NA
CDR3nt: TGTGCCAGTAGTACAGGGTATTTGGGTTTCTCTGGAAACACCATATATTTT
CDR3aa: CASSTGYLGFSGNTIYF

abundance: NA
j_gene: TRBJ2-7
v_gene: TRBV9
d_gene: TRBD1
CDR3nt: TGTGCCAGCAGTCATAACGCCGGACAGGGAATCTCCTACGAGCAGTACTTC
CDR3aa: CASSHNAGQGISYEQYF

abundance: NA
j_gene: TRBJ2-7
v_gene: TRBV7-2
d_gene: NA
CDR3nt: TGTGCCAGCAGCTGGGGACCGACCTACGAGCAGTACTTC
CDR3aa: CASSWGPTYEQYF